This T cell receptor (beta chain) was sequenced for a study of blood T cell repertoires in COVID-19. Study-wide context: Material from acute and convalescent COVID-19 was sourced from the United States, Italy and Spain. Nucleic acid was either cDNA or gDNA, and it came from T cells, B-cell-depleted T cells, or PBMCs.

V was clipped by 0 bases and J by 6 bases; unmatched bases: 8. Germline V gene data show CDR1 as SNHLY and CDR2 as FYNNEI. The CDR3 spans 16 residues. Recruitment covered over 20 US areas and drew participants whose ages spanned roughly 18 to 100 years. Participant reports of clinical history set cohort assignment. TCRdb's table, derived via immunoSEQ multiplex PCR, lists solely in-frame clones and lacks some. The data show under 300,000 clones, with 70% to 90% seen just once and 1.6% held by the top ten. The receptor was isolated from a woman between 50 and 59 years old who had recovered from COVID-19. Specimen: PBMCs or T cells enriched from blood (not recorded which). The gene calls are TRBV2 and TRBJ2-7; 10 bases align to TRBD2. The DNA of the CDR3 is TGTGCCAGCAGTGAAGCGTCGCCAAGCGGGAGGGCCGAGCAGTACTTC. This gives the protein CASSEASPSGRAEQYF.